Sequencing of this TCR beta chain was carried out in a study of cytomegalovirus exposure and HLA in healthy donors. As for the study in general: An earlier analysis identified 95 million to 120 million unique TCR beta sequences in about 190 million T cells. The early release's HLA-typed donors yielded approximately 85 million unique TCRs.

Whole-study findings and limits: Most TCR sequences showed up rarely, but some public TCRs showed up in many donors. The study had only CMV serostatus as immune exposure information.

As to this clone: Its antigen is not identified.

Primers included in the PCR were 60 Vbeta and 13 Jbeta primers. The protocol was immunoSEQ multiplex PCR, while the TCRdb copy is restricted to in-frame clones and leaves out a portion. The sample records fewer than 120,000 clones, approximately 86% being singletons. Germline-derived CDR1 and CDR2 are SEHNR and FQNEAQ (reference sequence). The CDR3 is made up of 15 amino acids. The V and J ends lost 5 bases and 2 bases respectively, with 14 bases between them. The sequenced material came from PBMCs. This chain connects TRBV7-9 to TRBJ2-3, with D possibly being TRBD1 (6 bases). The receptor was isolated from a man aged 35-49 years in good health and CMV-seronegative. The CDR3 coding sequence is TGTGCCAGCAGCCCCGGACAGTTGTCCACAGATACGCAGTATTTT. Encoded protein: CASSPGQLSTDTQYF.